Reported below is one T cell receptor (beta chain). Its antigen is still unknown. Authors' data handling: Junction-only sequences without quality scores were provided by ImmunoSEQ, so filtering was different. The assay was immunoSEQ multiplex PCR, and TCRdb's table has in-frame clones only and misses some. Clone size and the V and J calls come from that table; the DNA yielded D and trimming. The sample lists over a million clones; roughly 96% were seen once. The data derive from a study of shared clonotypes between healthy human individuals. Study outcomes and limitations: Some naive CD4 clonotypes, roughly 4.8%, turned up in common across four donors. Among non-shared clonotypes, generation probabilities were lower than among those shared by all four donors.

CDR1 is LNHDA and CDR2 is SQIVND in the germline V gene (reference sequence). Losses at the gene ends were 8 bases for V and 2 bases for J; bases not matched to a gene: 5. The CDR3 runs to 14 residues. Partitioning of CD4+ cells yielded a CD45RA+ naive subset and a CD45RA-negative memory subset. This receptor was obtained from a man in his thirties or forties in good health. The source material was naive CD4+ T cells sorted from blood. The subset: CD45RA+ positively selected. The chain has TRBV19 and TRBJ1-5; TRBD1 agrees at 8 bases. The DNA of the CDR3 is TGTGCCAGTGGACAGGGTTGGGGCAATCAGCCCCAGCATTTT. It specifies CASGQGWGNQPQHF.